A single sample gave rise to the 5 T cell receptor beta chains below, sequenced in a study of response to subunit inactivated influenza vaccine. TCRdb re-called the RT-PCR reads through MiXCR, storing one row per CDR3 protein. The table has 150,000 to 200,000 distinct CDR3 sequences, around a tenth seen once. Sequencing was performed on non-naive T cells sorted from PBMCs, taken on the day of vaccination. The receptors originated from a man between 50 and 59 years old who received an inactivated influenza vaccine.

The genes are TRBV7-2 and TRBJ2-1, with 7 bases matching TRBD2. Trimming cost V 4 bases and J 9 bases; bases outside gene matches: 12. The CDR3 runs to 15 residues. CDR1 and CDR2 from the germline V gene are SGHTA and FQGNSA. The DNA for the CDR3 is TGTGCCAGCAGCTATACATGGGGGTCGGGGGGTGAGCAGTTCTTC. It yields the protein CASSYTWGSGGEQFF.

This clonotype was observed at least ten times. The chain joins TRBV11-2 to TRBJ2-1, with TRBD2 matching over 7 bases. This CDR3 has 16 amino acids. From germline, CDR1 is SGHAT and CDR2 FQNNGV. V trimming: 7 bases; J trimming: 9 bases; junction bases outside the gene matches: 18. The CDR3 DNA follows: TGTGCCAGCATTATGAGGGAGGGGCCTCGACCTGGTGAGCAGTTCTTC. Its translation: CASIMREGPRPGEQFF.

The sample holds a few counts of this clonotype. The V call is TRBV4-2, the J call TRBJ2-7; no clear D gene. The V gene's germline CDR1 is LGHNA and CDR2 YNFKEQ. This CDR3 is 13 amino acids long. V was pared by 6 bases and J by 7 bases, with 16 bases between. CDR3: CASSPSLWWEQYF. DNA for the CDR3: TGTGCCAGCAGTCCCTCGCTTTGGTGGGAGCAGTACTTC.

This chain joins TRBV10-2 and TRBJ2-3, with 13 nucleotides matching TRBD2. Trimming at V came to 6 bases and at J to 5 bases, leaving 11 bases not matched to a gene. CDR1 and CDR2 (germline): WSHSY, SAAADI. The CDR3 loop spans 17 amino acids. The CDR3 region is CASSETSGGSYIDTQYF. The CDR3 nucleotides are TGCGCCAGCAGCGAGACTAGCGGGGGGTCCTATATAGATACGCAGTATTTT.

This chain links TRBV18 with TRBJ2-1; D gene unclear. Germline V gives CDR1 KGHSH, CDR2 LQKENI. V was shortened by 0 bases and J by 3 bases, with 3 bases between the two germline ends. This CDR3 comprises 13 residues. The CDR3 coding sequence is TGTGCCAGCTCACCACCCAGCTACAATGAGCAGTTCTTC. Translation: CASSPPSYNEQFF. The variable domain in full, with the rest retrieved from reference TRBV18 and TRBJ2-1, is NAGVMQNPRHLVRRRGQEARLRCSPMKGHSHVYWYRQLPEEGLKFMVYLQKENIIDESGMPKERFSAEFPKEGPSILRIQQVVRGDSAAYFCASSPPSYNEQFFGPGTRLTVL.